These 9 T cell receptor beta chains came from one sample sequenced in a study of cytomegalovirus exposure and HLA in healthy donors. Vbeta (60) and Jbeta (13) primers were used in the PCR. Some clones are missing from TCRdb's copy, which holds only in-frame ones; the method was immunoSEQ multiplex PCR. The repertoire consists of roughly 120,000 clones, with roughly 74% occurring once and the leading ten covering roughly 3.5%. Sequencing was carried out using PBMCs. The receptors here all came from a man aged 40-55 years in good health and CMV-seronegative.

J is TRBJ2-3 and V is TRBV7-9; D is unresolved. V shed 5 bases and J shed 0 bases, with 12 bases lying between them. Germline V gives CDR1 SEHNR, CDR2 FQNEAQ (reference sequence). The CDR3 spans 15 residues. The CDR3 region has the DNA TGTGCCAGCAGCCTGCAGAGCGCTAGCACAGATACGCAGTATTTT. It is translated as CASSLQSASTDTQYF.

The CDR3 region has the DNA TGTGCCAGCAGCTTCTCTAGAACCTCCTACAATGAGCAGTTCTTC. It encodes CASSFSRTSYNEQFF. The chain has TRBV7-3 and TRBJ2-1; D not certain. The germline CDR1 and CDR2 sequences are SGHTA and FQGTGA. The ends were cut back, 3 bases at V and 0 bases at J, with 9 bases in the middle. The length of the CDR3 is 15 residues.

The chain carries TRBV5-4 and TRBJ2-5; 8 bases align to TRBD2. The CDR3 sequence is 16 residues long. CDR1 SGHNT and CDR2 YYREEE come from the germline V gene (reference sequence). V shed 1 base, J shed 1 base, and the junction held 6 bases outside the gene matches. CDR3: CASSLPGAGGQETQYF. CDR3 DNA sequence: TGTGCCAGCAGCTTGCCAGGGGCGGGGGGCCAAGAGACCCAGTACTTC.

The CDR3 protein is CASSEARRWGYTF. DNA for the CDR3: TGTGCCAGCAGTGAAGCGCGGAGGTGGGGCTACACCTTC. The V and J genes are TRBV6-1 and TRBJ1-2; D uncertain. The CDR3 extends over 13 amino acids. V was trimmed by 0 bases and J by 8 bases, leaving 10 bases between them. Germline V gene data show CDR1 as MNHNS and CDR2 as SASEGT.

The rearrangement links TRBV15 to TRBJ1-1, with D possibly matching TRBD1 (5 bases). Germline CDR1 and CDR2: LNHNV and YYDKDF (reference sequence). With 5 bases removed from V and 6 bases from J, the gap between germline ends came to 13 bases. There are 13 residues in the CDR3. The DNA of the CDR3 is TGTGCCACCAGCGGTAACCAGGGATCTGAAGCTTTCTTT. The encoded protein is CATSGNQGSEAFF.

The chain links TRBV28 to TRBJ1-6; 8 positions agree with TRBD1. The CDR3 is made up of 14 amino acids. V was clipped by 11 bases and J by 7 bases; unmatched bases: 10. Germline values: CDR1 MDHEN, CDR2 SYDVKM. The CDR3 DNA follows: TGTGCCGCTCAGGGGGGGACAGGAAATTCACCCCTCCACTTT. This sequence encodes CAAQGGTGNSPLHF.

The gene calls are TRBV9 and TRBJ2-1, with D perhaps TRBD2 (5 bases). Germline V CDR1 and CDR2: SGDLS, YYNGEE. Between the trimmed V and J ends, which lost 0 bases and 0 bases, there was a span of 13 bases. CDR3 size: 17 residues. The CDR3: CASSVAGSVSSYNEQFF. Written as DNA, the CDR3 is TGTGCCAGCAGCGTAGCTGGGAGCGTGAGCTCCTACAATGAGCAGTTCTTC.

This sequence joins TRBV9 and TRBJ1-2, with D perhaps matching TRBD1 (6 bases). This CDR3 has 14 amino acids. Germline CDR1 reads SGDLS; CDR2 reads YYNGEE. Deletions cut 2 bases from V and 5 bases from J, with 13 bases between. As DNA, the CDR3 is TGTGCCAGCAGCGTTCGGGGGGGCGTGTATGGCTACACCTTC. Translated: CASSVRGGVYGYTF. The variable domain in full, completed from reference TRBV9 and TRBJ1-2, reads DSGVTQTPKHLITATGQRVTLRCSPRSGDLSVYWYQQSLDQGLQFLIQYYNGEERAKGNILERFSAQQFPDLHSELNLSSLELGDSALYFCASSVRGGVYGYTFGSGTRLTVV.

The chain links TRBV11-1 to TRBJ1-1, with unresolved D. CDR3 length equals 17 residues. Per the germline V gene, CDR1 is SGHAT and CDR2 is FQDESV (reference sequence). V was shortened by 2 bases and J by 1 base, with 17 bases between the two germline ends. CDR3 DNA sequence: TGTGCCAGCAGCTTATCCGAGGGAATGGTTGGGAACACTGAAGCTTTCTTT. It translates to CASSLSEGMVGNTEAFF. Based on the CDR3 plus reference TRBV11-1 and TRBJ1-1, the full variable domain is EAEVAQSPRYKITEKSQAVAFWCDPISGHATLYWYRQILGQGPELLVQFQDESVVDDSQLPKDRFSAERLKGVDSTLKIQPAELGDSAMYLCASSLSEGMVGNTEAFFGQGTRLTVV.